This T cell receptor (beta chain) comes out of a study of T-cell memory formation after mild COVID-19. At the level of the study: TCR clusters were mostly confined to one donor each.

Trimming pared 5 bases from V and 6 bases from J, leaving 17 bases between. The CDR3 contains 15 residues. Germline V CDR1 and CDR2: LNHDA, SQIVND (reference sequence). This clonotype came up a few times. The target antigen is unknown. Overall study results and limits: In second-wave clones peaking day 37, SARS-CoV-2 specificity remained unconfirmed. Clones that contracted from day 15 to 85 were balanced CD4/CD8, while later expanders leaned CD4+. Memory cells collected pre-infection included some clones that later responded, suggesting cross-reactive memory joined.

TCRdb passed the 5' RACE reads through MiXCR, listing each CDR3 protein once. The repertoire has about 270,000 distinct CDR3 sequences, approximately 16% of them found once; the top ten carry around 21%. V gene TRBV19 combines with J gene TRBJ2-1, with a weak D call TRBD2 (7 bases). Input material: PBMCs or a T cell subset sorted from them (not recorded which). The origin of this receptor is a man younger than 30 who had mild COVID-19 (a few samples of this study predate the infection). Cell type and time point are not known. The CDR3 is CASSVRDKRGNEQFF. In DNA, the CDR3 is TGTGCCAGTAGTGTCCGGGACAAGCGGGGCAATGAGCAGTTCTTC.